This entry describes one T cell receptor beta chain. Its antigen is unidentified. This specimen belongs to a study of cytomegalovirus exposure and HLA in healthy donors. Data came from immunoSEQ multiplex PCR; TCRdb stores just in-frame clones and leaves some out. The sample lists fewer than 300,000 clones; 88% were seen once. Trimming at V came to 4 bases and at J to 7 bases, leaving 5 bases not matched to a gene. The germline gives CDR1 MGHRA, CDR2 YSYEKL. The CDR3 length is 15 residues. Overall study results and limits: Among TCR sequences, most were rare, though some public TCRs appeared in many donors. Among the CMV-associated chains, three were confirmed in vitro as specific for CMV antigens. Reports showed the classifier diagnosing cytomegalovirus status with high specificity and sensitivity.

The donors formed part of the approximately 120-subject validation cohort, distinct from the roughly 700-subject first cohort. The sequence was obtained from a woman in her late teens or twenties in good health and CMV-seronegative. V gene TRBV4-1 combines with J gene TRBJ2-2; 11 bases are a match to TRBD1. Sequencing used PBMCs. CDR3 amino acids: CASSPPGQGDGELFF. In DNA, the CDR3 is TGCGCCAGCAGCCCCCCGGGACAGGGGGACGGGGAGCTGTTTTTT.